Below, 14 T cell receptor beta chains from the same sample are listed, as sequenced in a study of cytomegalovirus exposure and HLA in healthy donors. Using immunoSEQ multiplex PCR, the repertoire was profiled, and TCRdb retains in-frame clones only, with some absent. The sample carries about 160,000 clones, roughly 96% recorded once. Sample: PBMCs. These receptors came from a woman younger than 35 in good health and CMV-seronegative.

The chain links TRBV2 to TRBJ2-2; D uncertain. The V end was cut by 6 bases, the J end by 5 bases, with 7 bases between. This CDR3 spans 12 amino acids. Germline loops: CDR1 SNHLY, CDR2 FYNNEI. In nucleotides, the CDR3 is TGTGCCAGCAGGTACGAGACCGGGGAGCTGTTTTTT. Encoded protein: CASRYETGELFF.

J is TRBJ2-7 and V is TRBV7-2, with D possibly TRBD2 on 7 matching bases. V was clipped by 0 bases and J by 2 bases, with 11 bases between them. The germline CDR1 and CDR2 sequences are SGHTA and FQGNSA. The CDR3 contains 15 residues. The CDR3 here is CASSLAGGEAYEQYF. For the CDR3, the DNA is TGTGCCAGCAGCTTAGCAGGGGGGGAGGCCTACGAGCAGTACTTC. Full variable domain (remainder filled in from reference TRBV7-2 and TRBJ2-7): GAGVSQSPSNKVTEKGKDVELRCDPISGHTALYWYRQSLGQGLEFLIYFQGNSAPDKSGLPSDRFSAERTGGSVSTLTIQRTQQEDSAVYLCASSLAGGEAYEQYFGPGTRLTVT.

This rearrangement joins TRBV20-1 to TRBJ2-7; D may be TRBD2 (5 bases). CDR1 and CDR2 from the germline V gene are DFQATT and SNEGSKA (reference sequence). This CDR3 region has 10 residues. The ends were cut back, 5 bases at V and 5 bases at J, with 7 bases in the middle. CDR3 DNA sequence: TGCAGTGCTGGGCGGGACGAGCAGTACTTC. Translating it yields CSAGRDEQYF.

J is TRBJ2-5 and V is TRBV11-2; TRBD1 matches at 7 bases. This CDR3 spans 13 amino acids. Germline CDR1 is SGHAT and CDR2 is FQNNGV. V was clipped by 3 bases and J by 5 bases; unmatched bases: 3. Here the CDR3 reads CASSFTGEETQYF. As DNA, the CDR3 is TGTGCCAGCAGCTTCACAGGGGAGGAGACCCAGTACTTC.

This chain uses TRBV7-8 with TRBJ2-1, with 11 bases matching TRBD2. From germline, CDR1 is SGHVS and CDR2 FQNEAQ. The CDR3 spans 21 residues. The junction had 20 bases not matched to a gene; V was cut back by 4 bases and J by 3 bases. CDR3 nucleotides: TGTGCCAGCAGCTCCTCAGCCCCAACTAGCGGGGGTCGGGTAATCTACAATGAGCAGTTCTTC. As protein: CASSSSAPTSGGRVIYNEQFF. The whole variable domain, remainder taken from reference TRBV7-8 and TRBJ2-1, is GAGVSQSPRYKVAKRGQDVALRCDPISGHVSLFWYQQALGQGPEFLTYFQNEAQLDKSGLPSDRFFAERPEGSVSTLKIQRTQQEDSAVYLCASSSSAPTSGGRVIYNEQFFGPGTRLTVL.

This chain links TRBV5-1 with TRBJ2-7; TRBD1 is a possible D gene (6 bases). The CDR3 length is 15 residues. Trimming left V 4 bases short and J 2 bases short, with 16 bases between. Germline lookup yields CDR1 SGHRS and CDR2 YFSETQ. The CDR3 loop is CASSPKGDTTYEQYF. The DNA for the CDR3 is TGCGCCAGCAGCCCGAAGGGGGACACCACCTACGAGCAGTACTTC.

The chain's CDR3 is CASSLRSSGGTIYF. CDR3 nucleotides: TGTGCCAGCAGCTTAAGGTCGTCAGGGGGCACCATATATTTT. The chain combines TRBV11-2 with TRBJ1-3; TRBD1 matches at 7 bases. The V gene's germline CDR1 is SGHAT and CDR2 FQNNGV. The CDR3 runs 14 residues. The junction had 7 bases not matched to a gene; V was cut back by 2 bases and J by 9 bases.

The J gene is TRBJ1-4, the V gene TRBV9; perhaps TRBD1 as D (6 bases). The CDR3 has 19 residues. V was cut by 2 bases and J by 2 bases, with 22 bases left in between. Germline V gene data show CDR1 as SGDLS and CDR2 as YYNGEE. CDR3 residues: CASSVGNIGGALTNEKLFF. For the CDR3, the DNA is TGTGCCAGCAGCGTGGGAAACATTGGGGGGGCCCTTACTAATGAAAAACTGTTTTTT.

This chain connects TRBV13 to TRBJ1-2, with 9 bases aligning to TRBD1. With 3 bases clipped from V and 1 base from J, the junction kept 6 bases outside the gene matches. Germline loops: CDR1 PRHDT, CDR2 FYEKMQ (reference sequence). The CDR3 covers 16 residues. The CDR3 nucleotides are TGTGCCAGCAGCTTGGGACAGGGTATCCTTAACTATGGCTACACCTTC. Translation gives CASSLGQGILNYGYTF.

V and J are TRBV11-2 and TRBJ2-2; D is unresolved. Trimming shortened V by 5 bases and J by 11 bases, and 6 bases separated the two germline ends. The CDR3 length is 10 residues. Germline V gene data show CDR1 as SGHAT and CDR2 as FQNNGV. The CDR3 DNA reads TGTGCCAGCAGCCACCTAGAGCTGTTTTTT. Protein product: CASSHLELFF.

This chain links TRBV27 with TRBJ1-6; D gene unclear. V was shortened by 3 bases and J by 7 bases, with 10 bases between the two germline ends. The germline gives CDR1 MNHEY, CDR2 SMNVEV (reference sequence). CDR3 length: 14 residues. CDR3 loop: CASSFPTENSPLHF. The CDR3 region has the DNA TGTGCCAGCAGTTTCCCTACAGAGAATTCACCCCTCCACTTT.

V is TRBV19 and J is TRBJ2-5, with a possible D match to TRBD1 (6 bases). CDR3 length: 14 residues. CDR1 LNHDA and CDR2 SQIVND come from the germline V gene (reference sequence). Trimming shortened V by 4 bases and J by 1 base, and 10 bases separated the two germline ends. CDR3 bases: TGTGCCAGTAGTACGGGACATGGCCAAGAGACCCAGTACTTC. Encoded protein: CASSTGHGQETQYF.

The rearrangement uses TRBV11-1 and TRBJ2-1; TRBD2 is a possible D gene (5 bases). Per the germline V gene, CDR1 is SGHAT and CDR2 is FQDESV (reference sequence). This CDR3 comprises 17 residues. V gave up 3 bases and J gave up 4 bases, with 19 bases separating them. The CDR3 protein is CASSFLLTSGEYNEQFF. CDR3 DNA: TGTGCCAGCAGCTTCCTTCTCACTAGTGGGGAATACAATGAGCAGTTCTTC.

This chain uses TRBV19 with TRBJ2-7, with 9 bases that match TRBD1. The trim removed 3 bases at V and 6 bases at J, leaving 15 bases unmatched. The CDR3 consists of 17 residues. From germline, CDR1 is LNHDA and CDR2 SQIVND (reference sequence). The CDR3 DNA reads as TGTGCCAGTAGTATTCGGCACGACCGGGACAGGGCCCCCGAGCAGTACTTC. Its protein is CASSIRHDRDRAPEQYF.